Sequencing of this T cell receptor (beta chain) was carried out in a study of shared clonotypes between healthy human individuals. The CDR3 sequence is 13 residues long. The V end was cut by 6 bases, the J end by 2 bases, with 10 bases between. Germline V gene lookup returns CDR1 SGHTS and CDR2 YDEGEE. Terminally differentiated effector memory CD45RA+ cells were excluded from the naive CD8 cells, which were CD45RO-negative and positively selected for CCR7. The sorted-subset replicate PCRs were given 200 ng DNA, which is tens of thousands of T cell genomes. Method: immunoSEQ multiplex PCR; TCRdb's copy keeps in-frame clones and lacks some. The sample includes some 1,900,000 clones, about 94% of them seen just once.

The chain recombines TRBV5-8 with TRBJ2-3; perhaps TRBD2 as D (6 bases). The specimen sequenced was naive CD8+ T cells sorted from blood. The clonotype was recovered from a man aged 18 to 30 in good health. The CDR3 reads CASTRGFTDTQYF. In DNA form, the CDR3 reads TGTGCCAGCACCCGGGGGTTCACAGATACGCAGTATTTT.